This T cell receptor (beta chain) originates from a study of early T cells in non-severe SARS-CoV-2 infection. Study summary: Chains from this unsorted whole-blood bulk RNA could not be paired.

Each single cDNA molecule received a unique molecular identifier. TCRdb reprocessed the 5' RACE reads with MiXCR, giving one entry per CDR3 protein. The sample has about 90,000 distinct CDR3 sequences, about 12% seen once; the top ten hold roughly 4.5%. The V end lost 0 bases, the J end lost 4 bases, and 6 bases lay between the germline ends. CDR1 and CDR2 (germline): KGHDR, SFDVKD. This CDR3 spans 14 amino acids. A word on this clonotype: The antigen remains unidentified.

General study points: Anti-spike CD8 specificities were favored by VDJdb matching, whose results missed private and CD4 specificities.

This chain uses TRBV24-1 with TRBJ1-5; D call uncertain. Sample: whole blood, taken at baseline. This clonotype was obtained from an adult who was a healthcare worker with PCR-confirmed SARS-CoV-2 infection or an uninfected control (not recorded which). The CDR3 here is CATSDLHGNQPQHF. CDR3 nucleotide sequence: TGTGCCACCAGTGATTTGCACGGAAATCAGCCCCAGCATTTT.